Sequencing of this T cell receptor (beta chain) was carried out in a study of blood T cell repertoires in COVID-19. Assay used: immunoSEQ multiplex PCR; TCRdb lists only in-frame clones, some missing. The table records about 380,000 clones, 85% of them present only once. Germline V gene data show CDR1 as LNHDA and CDR2 as SQIVND (reference sequence). The CDR3 sequence is 15 residues long. Trimming at V came to 6 bases and at J to 6 bases, leaving 7 bases not matched to a gene. Sequenced sample: peripheral blood. This sequence originates from a woman aged 18-29 years with acute or convalescent COVID-19. V is TRBV19 and J is TRBJ2-2; 10 bases align to TRBD1. The CDR3 nucleotides are TGTGCCAGTAGGGGGACAGGGGCTAACCCCGGGGAGCTGTTTTTT. Protein: CASRGTGANPGELFF.